This is a list of T cell receptor beta chains from one sample in a study of blood T cell repertoires in COVID-19. TCRdb keeps only in-frame clones here, not all; method: immunoSEQ multiplex PCR. This sample has tens of thousands of clones, with around 86% found just once. Sequenced: peripheral blood. These receptor sequences come from a human donor in a cohort sampled during active COVID-19. CDR3s include the opening cysteine and the closing phenylalanine or tryptophan. A D gene is named only where the DNA matches it firmly. Rows may omit the clone size; those that give it use once, few, many or a size class.

- | TRBJ1-5 | TRBV6-5 | - | CASRVTDSNQPQHF | TGTGCCAGCAGGGTGACAGATAGCAATCAGCCCCAGCATTTT
- | TRBJ2-7 | TRBV28 | - | CATLFRQKYEQYF | TGTGCCACCCTGTTCAGACAGAAGTACGAGCAGTACTTC
TRBD1 | TRBJ2-1 | TRBV6-5 | - | CASKGDRGFNEQFF | TGTGCCAGCAAGGGCGACAGGGGTTTTAATGAGCAGTTCTTC
TRBD2 | TRBJ2-7 | TRBV5-1 | - | CASSTGLAGVFEQYF | TGCGCCAGCAGCACGGGACTAGCGGGAGTGTTCGAGCAGTACTTC
TRBD2 | TRBJ2-1 | TRBV14 | - | CASSQVAQGAGGPWEQFF | TGTGCCAGCAGCCAAGTGGCCCAGGGAGCGGGAGGGCCGTGGGAGCAGTTCTTC
TRBD2 | TRBJ2-1 | TRBV28 | - | CATRGLAVNNEQFF | TGTGCCACAAGGGGACTAGCGGTAAACAATGAGCAGTTCTTC
TRBD2 | TRBJ2-3 | TRBV9 | once | CASSATGTNTQYF | TGTGCCAGCAGCGCCACCGGGACTAATACGCAGTATTTT
- | TRBJ1-4 | TRBV9 | - | CASSVGEGGKLFF | TGTGCCAGCAGCGTAGGGGAGGGCGGAAAACTGTTTTTT
TRBD2 | TRBJ2-5 | TRBV11-2 | once | CASSFEAGVETQYF | TGTGCCAGCAGCTTCGAAGCGGGAGTAGAGACCCAGTACTTC
TRBD2 | TRBJ2-1 | TRBV18 | - | CASSPSQGGGRAVLREQFF | TGTGCCAGCTCACCCTCACAGGGTGGCGGGAGGGCCGTTCTTCGTGAGCAGTTCTTC
- | TRBJ1-4 | TRBV7-9 | - | CASSLGGRGLEKLFF | TGTGCCAGCAGCTTAGGTGGCAGGGGATTGGAAAAACTGTTTTTT
TRBD2 | TRBJ2-7 | TRBV5-3 | - | CARSVRLAGGSVTYEQYF | TGTGCCAGAAGCGTACGACTAGCGGGAGGCTCCGTTACCTACGAGCAGTACTTC
TRBD1 | TRBJ2-7 | TRBV11-1 | - | CASSLIRGREQYF | TGTGCCAGCAGCTTAATAAGGGGGCGAGAGCAGTACTTC
- | TRBJ1-6 | TRBV5-1 | few | CASSLGSSYNSPLHF | TGCGCCAGCAGCTTGGGCAGCTCCTATAATTCACCCCTCCACTTT
- | TRBJ2-7 | TRBV15 | - | CATSDRVPYEQYF | TGTGCCACCAGCGATCGAGTTCCCTACGAGCAGTACTTC
- | TRBJ2-1 | TRBV4-1 | - | CASSQDSGRVWNEQFF | TGCGCCAGCAGCCAAGATTCTGGTCGGGTCTGGAATGAGCAGTTCTTC
TRBD1 | TRBJ2-3 | TRBV5-1 | - | CASSPNPMTGQSDTQYF | TGCGCCAGCAGCCCCAACCCCATGACAGGGCAATCAGATACGCAGTATTTT
- | TRBJ2-2 | TRBV7-3 | - | CASSLSSTGELFF | TGTGCCAGCAGCTTAAGTTCGACCGGGGAGCTGTTTTTT
TRBD1 | TRBJ2-1 | TRBV19 | - | CATQRTGGIYEQFF | TGTGCCACTCAGCGGACAGGGGGCATCTATGAGCAGTTCTTC
- | TRBJ2-7 | TRBV5-1 | - | CASSLVPGASYEQYF | TGCGCCAGCAGCTTGGTCCCAGGGGCTTCCTACGAGCAGTACTTC
TRBD1 | TRBJ2-1 | TRBV27 | - | CASSRSAGTAYNEQFF | TGTGCCAGCAGCCGATCCGCCGGGACAGCGTACAATGAGCAGTTCTTC
TRBD2 | TRBJ2-1 | TRBV7-2 | - | CASSPRTSGYNEQFF | TGTGCCAGCAGCCCGCGGACTAGCGGTTACAATGAGCAGTTCTTC
- | TRBJ1-1 | TRBV5-1 | - | CASSSDGTPNTEAFF | TGCGCCAGCAGCTCCGACGGGACACCGAACACTGAAGCTTTCTTT
- | TRBJ2-2 | TRBV7-2 | once | CASSLVQGDTGELFF | TGTGCCAGCAGCTTAGTTCAGGGTGACACCGGGGAGCTGTTTTTT
TRBD1 | TRBJ1-3 | TRBV6-5 | - | CASRQGQISGNTIYF | TGTGCCAGCAGACAGGGACAGATCTCTGGAAACACCATATATTTT
- | TRBJ2-1 | TRBV18 | - | CASSPTTGNYNEQFF | TGTGCCAGCTCACCAACGACAGGCAACTACAATGAGCAGTTCTTC
- | TRBJ2-1 | TRBV28 | - | CASITLQGSYNEQFF | TGTGCCAGCATCACCCTTCAGGGCTCCTACAATGAGCAGTTCTTC
TRBD1 | TRBJ1-3 | TRBV10-2 | - | CASTRGLDGNTIYF | TGCGCCAGCACCAGGGGGCTGGATGGAAACACCATATATTTT
- | TRBJ2-3 | TRBV6-5 | - | CASRDRDQGTDTQYF | TGTGCCAGCAGGGACCGGGACCAGGGGACAGATACGCAGTATTTT
- | TRBJ2-2 | TRBV4-3 | - | CASSQETSPNTGELFF | TGCGCCAGCAGCCAAGAAACTAGTCCGAACACCGGGGAGCTGTTTTTT
TRBD2 | TRBJ2-3 | TRBV13 | - | CASSALLAVPSTDTQYF | TGTGCCAGCAGCGCCCTCCTAGCGGTCCCTAGCACAGATACGCAGTATTTT
TRBD1 | TRBJ2-1 | TRBV2 | few | CASTWTGGGNEQFF | TGTGCCAGCACCTGGACAGGGGGGGGCAATGAGCAGTTCTTC
- | TRBJ1-4 | TRBV6-5 | few | CASSSDSPTEKLFF | TGTGCCAGCAGTTCTGACAGCCCGACTGAAAAACTGTTTTTT
TRBD1 | TRBJ2-7 | TRBV7-2 | - | CASSLQGQGLYEQYF | TGTGCCAGCAGCTTACAGGGACAGGGGCTTTACGAGCAGTACTTC
TRBD1 | TRBJ1-2 | TRBV12-3/TRBV12-4 | - | CASSIRQGVGYTF | TGTGCCAGCAGCATTCGACAGGGGGTTGGCTACACCTTC
TRBD1 | TRBJ1-2 | TRBV4-2 | - | CASDRGGQGYTF | TGTGCCAGCGACAGGGGCGGACAGGGCTACACCTTC
TRBD1 | TRBJ1-1 | TRBV6-5 | - | CASSSRDRNTEAFF | TGTGCCAGCAGTTCCCGGGACAGGAACACTGAAGCTTTCTTT
TRBD2 | TRBJ2-3 | TRBV12-3/TRBV12-4 | - | CASSASGRVAQYF | TGTGCCAGCAGTGCCAGCGGGAGGGTCGCGCAGTATTTT
- | TRBJ1-3 | TRBV7-3 | - | CASSPWQGRGDTIYF | TGTGCCAGCAGCCCATGGCAGGGGAGAGGGGACACCATATATTTT
TRBD1 | TRBJ1-3 | TRBV7-6 | - | CASSARRGTALSGNTIYF | TGTGCCAGCAGCGCCCGGAGGGGGACAGCTCTCTCTGGAAACACCATATATTTT
- | TRBJ2-1 | TRBV28 | once | CASTGVNEQFF | TGTGCCAGCACCGGGGTCAATGAGCAGTTCTTC
- | TRBJ2-7 | TRBV28 | - | CASSLGPGDISEQYF | TGTGCCAGCAGTTTAGGGCCAGGGGATATCTCTGAGCAGTACTTC
TRBD2 | TRBJ2-1 | TRBV7-9 | - | CASSSPNLAGSYNEQFF | TGTGCCAGCAGCTCCCCCAACCTAGCGGGTTCCTACAATGAGCAGTTCTTC
- | TRBJ2-3 | TRBV7-9 | - | CASTSSAVGPQYF | TGTGCCAGCACCTCGTCGGCTGTTGGGCCGCAGTATTTT
TRBD2 | TRBJ2-1 | TRBV20-1 | once | CSASSGRWVEQFF | TGCAGTGCTAGTAGCGGGAGATGGGTTGAGCAGTTCTTC
TRBD1 | TRBJ2-1 | TRBV9 | - | CASMKGQGGNEQFF | TGTGCCAGCATGAAGGGACAGGGTGGCAATGAGCAGTTCTTC
- | TRBJ1-3 | TRBV7-8 | - | CASSLQGVSGNTIYF | TGTGCCAGCAGCTTACAGGGTGTCTCTGGAAACACCATATATTTT
- | TRBJ1-2 | TRBV7-9 | - | CASSLDVQDRYTF | TGTGCCAGCAGCTTAGACGTTCAGGATCGCTACACCTTC
- | TRBJ2-1 | TRBV5-1 | - | CASSMDSILEQFF | TGCGCCAGCAGCATGGACTCTATTCTTGAGCAGTTCTTC
TRBD2 | TRBJ2-5 | TRBV18 | - | CASSPGGGRSETQYF | TGTGCCAGCTCACCCGGGGGGGGACGCAGCGAGACCCAGTACTTC
TRBD1 | TRBJ2-7 | TRBV7-7 | - | CASSLDLGQGRNEQYF | TGTGCCAGCAGCTTAGATCTGGGACAGGGGCGTAACGAGCAGTACTTC
- | TRBJ1-5 | TRBV27 | once | CASSFAPPGDNQPQHF | TGTGCCAGCAGTTTCGCCCCTCCCGGTGACAATCAGCCCCAGCATTTT
- | TRBJ2-2 | TRBV11-2 | - | CASSLATVANTGELFF | TGTGCCAGCAGCTTAGCAACGGTGGCGAACACCGGGGAGCTGTTTTTT
- | TRBJ1-1 | TRBV11-2 | once | CASTLLGRGGNTEAFF | TGTGCCAGCACCCTATTAGGAAGGGGCGGCAACACTGAAGCTTTCTTT